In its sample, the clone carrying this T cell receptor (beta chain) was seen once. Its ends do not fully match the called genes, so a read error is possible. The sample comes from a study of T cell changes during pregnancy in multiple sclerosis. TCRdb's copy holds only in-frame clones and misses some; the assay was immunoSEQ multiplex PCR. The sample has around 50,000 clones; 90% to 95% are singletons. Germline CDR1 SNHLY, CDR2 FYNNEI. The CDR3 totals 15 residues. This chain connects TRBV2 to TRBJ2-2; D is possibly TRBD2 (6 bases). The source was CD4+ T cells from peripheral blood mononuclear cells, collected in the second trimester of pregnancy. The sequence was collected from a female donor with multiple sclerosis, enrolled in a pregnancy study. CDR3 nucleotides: TGTGCCAGCAGCGAAGCGGGTGGAGGGACCGGGGAGCTGTTTTTT. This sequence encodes CASSEAGGGTGELFF. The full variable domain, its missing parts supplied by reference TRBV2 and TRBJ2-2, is EPEVTQTPSHQVTQMGQEVILRCVPISNHLYFYWYRQILGQKVEFLVSFYNNEISEKSEIFDDQFSVERPDGSNFTLKIRSTKLEDSAMYFCASSEAGGGTGELFFGEGSRLTVL.